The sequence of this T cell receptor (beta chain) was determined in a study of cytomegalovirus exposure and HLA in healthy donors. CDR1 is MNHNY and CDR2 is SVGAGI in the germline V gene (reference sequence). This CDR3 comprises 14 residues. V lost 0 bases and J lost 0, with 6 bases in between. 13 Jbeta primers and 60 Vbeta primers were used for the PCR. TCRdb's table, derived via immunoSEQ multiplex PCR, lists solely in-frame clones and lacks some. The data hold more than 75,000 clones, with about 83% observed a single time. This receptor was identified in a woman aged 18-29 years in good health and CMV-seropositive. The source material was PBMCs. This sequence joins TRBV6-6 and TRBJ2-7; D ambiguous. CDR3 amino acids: CASSYSSDSYEQYF. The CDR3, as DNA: TGTGCCAGCAGTTACTCGTCAGACTCCTACGAGCAGTACTTC.